This T cell receptor beta chain was captured in a study of human thymus T cells. Note on this clone: Its cognate antigen is unknown.

Thymic tissue was derived from resections collected during corrective heart surgery. Having surgery to correct congenital heart defects, healthy Finnish infants acted as the donors. Study-level points and caveats: The authors found apparently biased V and J gene usage in thymic and blood repertoires. Overlap was high between thymic repertoires from unrelated individuals, as reported in related research.

Here immunoSEQ multiplex PCR was the method, and the copy in TCRdb shows in-frame clones only, minus some. Here the sample spans roughly 77,000 clones, 95% being singletons. The CDR3 is made up of 15 amino acids. Trimming pared 3 bases from V and 1 base from J, leaving 10 bases between. Per germline, CDR1 MDHEN and CDR2 SYDVKM. The clonotype comes from a girl under three years old with a congenital heart defect but otherwise immunologically healthy. Material for sequencing was thymus tissue. The chain uses TRBV28 and TRBJ1-5; no reliable D call. CDR3 nucleotides: TGTGCCAGCAGTTTGGGAGGGTTCAGCAATCAGCCCCAGCATTTT. Translation: CASSLGGFSNQPQHF. The complete variable domain, with remaining parts taken from reference TRBV28 and TRBJ1-5, reads DVKVTQSSRYLVKRTGEKVFLECVQDMDHENMFWYRQDPGLGLRLIYFSYDVKMKEKGDIPEGYSVSREKKERFSLILESASTNQTSMYLCASSLGGFSNQPQHFGDGTRLSIL.